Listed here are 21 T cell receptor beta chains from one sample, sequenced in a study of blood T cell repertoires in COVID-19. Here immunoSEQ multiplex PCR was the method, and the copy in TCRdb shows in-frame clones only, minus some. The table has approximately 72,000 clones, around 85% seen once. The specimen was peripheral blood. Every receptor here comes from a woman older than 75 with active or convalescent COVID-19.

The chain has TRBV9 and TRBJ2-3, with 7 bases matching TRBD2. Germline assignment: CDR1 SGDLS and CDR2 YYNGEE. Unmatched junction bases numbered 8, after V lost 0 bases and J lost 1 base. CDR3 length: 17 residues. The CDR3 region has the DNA TGTGCCAGCAGCGTAGGGTCGTCTGGGGGGGGCACAGATACGCAGTATTTT. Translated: CASSVGSSGGGTDTQYF.

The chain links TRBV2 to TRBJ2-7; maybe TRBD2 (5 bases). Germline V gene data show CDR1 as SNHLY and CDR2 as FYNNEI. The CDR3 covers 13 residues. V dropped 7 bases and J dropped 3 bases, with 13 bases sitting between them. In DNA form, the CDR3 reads TGTGCCAGCAACAAAGCGGATATCTACGAGCAGTACTTC. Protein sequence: CASNKADIYEQYF.

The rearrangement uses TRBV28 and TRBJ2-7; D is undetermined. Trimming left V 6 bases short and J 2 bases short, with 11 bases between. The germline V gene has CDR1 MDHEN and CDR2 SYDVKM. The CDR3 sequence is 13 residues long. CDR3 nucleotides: TGTGCCAGCAGCTACCAGGTTCCCTACGAGCAGTACTTC. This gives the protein CASSYQVPYEQYF.

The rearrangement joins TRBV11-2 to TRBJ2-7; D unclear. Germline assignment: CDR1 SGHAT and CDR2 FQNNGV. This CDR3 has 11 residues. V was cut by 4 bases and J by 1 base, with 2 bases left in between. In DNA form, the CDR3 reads TGTGCCAGCAGCTCATCCTACGAGCAGTACTTC. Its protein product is CASSSSYEQYF.

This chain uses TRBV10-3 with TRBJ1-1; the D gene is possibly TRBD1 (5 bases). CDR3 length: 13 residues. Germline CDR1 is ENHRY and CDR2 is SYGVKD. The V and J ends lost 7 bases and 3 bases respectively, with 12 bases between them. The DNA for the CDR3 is TGTGCCATCACCGGGACTAGGGACACTGAAGCTTTCTTT. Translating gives CAITGTRDTEAFF.

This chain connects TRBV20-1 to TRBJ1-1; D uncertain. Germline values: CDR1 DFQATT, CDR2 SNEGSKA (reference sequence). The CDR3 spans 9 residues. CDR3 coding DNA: TGCACGTCCGAGGCTGAAGCTTTCTTT. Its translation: CTSEAEAFF.

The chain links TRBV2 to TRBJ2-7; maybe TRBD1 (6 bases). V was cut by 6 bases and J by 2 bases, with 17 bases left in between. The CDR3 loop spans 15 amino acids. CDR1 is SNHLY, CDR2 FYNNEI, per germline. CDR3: CASRERDTSTYEQYF. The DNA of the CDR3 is TGTGCCAGCAGGGAAAGGGACACCAGTACCTACGAGCAGTACTTC.

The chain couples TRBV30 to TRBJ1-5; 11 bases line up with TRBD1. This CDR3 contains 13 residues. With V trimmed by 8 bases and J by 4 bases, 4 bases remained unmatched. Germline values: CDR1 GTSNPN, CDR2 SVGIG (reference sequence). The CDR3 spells CAGGQGANQPQHF. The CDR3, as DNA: TGTGCCGGTGGACAGGGGGCAAATCAGCCCCAGCATTTT.

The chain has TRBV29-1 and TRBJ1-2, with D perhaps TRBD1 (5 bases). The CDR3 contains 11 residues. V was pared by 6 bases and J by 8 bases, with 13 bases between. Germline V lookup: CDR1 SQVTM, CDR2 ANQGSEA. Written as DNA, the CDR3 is TGCAGCGTGGCGGGGAGGGACGGCTACACCTTC. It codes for CSVAGRDGYTF.

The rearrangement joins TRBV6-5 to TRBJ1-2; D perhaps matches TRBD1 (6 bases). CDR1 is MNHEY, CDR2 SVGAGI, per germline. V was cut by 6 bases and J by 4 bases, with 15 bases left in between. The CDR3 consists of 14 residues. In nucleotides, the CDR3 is TGTGCCAGCAGGCCGGGACACGAATTCTATGGCTACACCTTC. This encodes CASRPGHEFYGYTF.

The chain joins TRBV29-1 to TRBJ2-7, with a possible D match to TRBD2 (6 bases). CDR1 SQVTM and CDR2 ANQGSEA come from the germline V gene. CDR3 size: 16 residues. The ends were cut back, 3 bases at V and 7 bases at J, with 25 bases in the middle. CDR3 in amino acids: CSVETATGVGWREQYF. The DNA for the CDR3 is TGCAGCGTTGAGACCGCCACGGGGGTGGGGTGGAGGGAGCAGTACTTC.

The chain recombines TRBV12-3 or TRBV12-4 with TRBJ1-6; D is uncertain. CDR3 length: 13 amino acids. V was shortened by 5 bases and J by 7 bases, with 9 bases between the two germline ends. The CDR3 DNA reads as TGTGCCAGCAGTCCCGAACTGAATTCACCCCTCCACTTT. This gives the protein CASSPELNSPLHF.

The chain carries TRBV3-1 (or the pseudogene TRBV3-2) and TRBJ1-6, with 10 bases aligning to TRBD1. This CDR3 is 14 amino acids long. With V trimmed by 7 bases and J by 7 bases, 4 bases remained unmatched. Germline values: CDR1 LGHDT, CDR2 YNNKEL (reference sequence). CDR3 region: CASTPGQGNSPLHF. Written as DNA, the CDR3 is TGTGCCAGCACCCCGGGACAGGGGAATTCACCCCTCCACTTT.

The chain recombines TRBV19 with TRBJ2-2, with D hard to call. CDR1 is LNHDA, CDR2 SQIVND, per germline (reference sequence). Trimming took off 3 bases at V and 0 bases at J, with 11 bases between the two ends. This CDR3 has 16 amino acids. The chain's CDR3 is CASSIPRPTNTGELFF. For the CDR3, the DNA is TGTGCCAGTAGTATTCCCAGGCCAACGAACACCGGGGAGCTGTTTTTT.

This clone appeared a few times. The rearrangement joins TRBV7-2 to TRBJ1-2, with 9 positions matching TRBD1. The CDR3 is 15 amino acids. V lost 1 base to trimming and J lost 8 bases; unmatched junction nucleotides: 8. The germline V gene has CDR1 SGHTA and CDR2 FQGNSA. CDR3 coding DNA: TGTGCCAGCAGCTTAGAACAGGGGGCCGTACTCGGCTACACCTTC. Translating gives CASSLEQGAVLGYTF. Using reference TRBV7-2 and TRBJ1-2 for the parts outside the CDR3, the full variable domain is GAGVSQSPSNKVTEKGKDVELRCDPISGHTALYWYRQSLGQGLEFLIYFQGNSAPDKSGLPSDRFSAERTGGSVSTLTIQRTQQEDSAVYLCASSLEQGAVLGYTFGSGTRLTVV.

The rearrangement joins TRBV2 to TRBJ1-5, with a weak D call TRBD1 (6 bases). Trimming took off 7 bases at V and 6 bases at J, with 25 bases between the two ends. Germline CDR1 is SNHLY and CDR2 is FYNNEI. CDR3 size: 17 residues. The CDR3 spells CASTTGFGGGPGQPQHF. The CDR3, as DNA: TGTGCCAGCACTACCGGGTTCGGCGGGGGGCCGGGTCAGCCCCAGCATTTT.

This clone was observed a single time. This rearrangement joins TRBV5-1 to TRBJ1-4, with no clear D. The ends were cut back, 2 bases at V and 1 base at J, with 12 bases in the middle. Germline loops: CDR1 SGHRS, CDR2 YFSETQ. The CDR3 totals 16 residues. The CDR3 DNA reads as TGCGCCAGCAGCTTAGAGGGCGGAGGAACTAATGAAAAACTGTTTTTT. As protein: CASSLEGGGTNEKLFF.

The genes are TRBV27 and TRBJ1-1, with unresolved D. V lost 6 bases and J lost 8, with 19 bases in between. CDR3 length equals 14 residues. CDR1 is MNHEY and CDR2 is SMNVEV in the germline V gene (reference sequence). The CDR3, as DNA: TGTGCCAGCAGGCCTCGGGTCCGGCTAAAAGAAGCTTTCTTT. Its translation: CASRPRVRLKEAFF.

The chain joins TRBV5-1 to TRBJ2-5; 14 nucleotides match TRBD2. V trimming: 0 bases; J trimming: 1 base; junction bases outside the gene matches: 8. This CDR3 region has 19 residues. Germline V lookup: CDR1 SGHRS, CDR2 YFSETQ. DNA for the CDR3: TGCGCCAGCAGCTTGGGGGCCGGGACTAGCGGGGGTGGCCAAGAGACCCAGTACTTC. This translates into CASSLGAGTSGGGQETQYF.

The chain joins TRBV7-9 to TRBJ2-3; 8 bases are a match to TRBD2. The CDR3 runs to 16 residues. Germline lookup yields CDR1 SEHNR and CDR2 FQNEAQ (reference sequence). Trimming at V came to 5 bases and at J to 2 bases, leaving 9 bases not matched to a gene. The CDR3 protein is CASSPPGTRYTDTQYF. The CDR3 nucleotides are TGTGCCAGCAGCCCCCCCGGGACTAGATACACAGATACGCAGTATTTT.

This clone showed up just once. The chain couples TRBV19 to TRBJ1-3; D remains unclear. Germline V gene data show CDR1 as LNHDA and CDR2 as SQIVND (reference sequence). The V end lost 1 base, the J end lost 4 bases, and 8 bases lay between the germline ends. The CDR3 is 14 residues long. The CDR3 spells CASSIGGIGNTIYF. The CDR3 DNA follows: TGTGCCAGTAGTATAGGAGGGATCGGAAACACCATATATTTT.